The next 13 T cell receptor beta chains were all read from a single sample in a study of neurological immune-mediated disorders. Via MiXCR, TCRdb re-called the 5' RACE reads, giving one row per CDR3 protein. Of 50,000 to 85,000 distinct CDR3 sequences listed, 4% to 6% are singletons. The sequenced sample was PBMCs. Source of these receptors: a woman younger than 45 with multiple sclerosis.

Concerning this clonotype: A single base separates this from a much larger clone, so it may be a read error. V usage is TRBV5-5 and J usage is TRBJ2-5; D gene uncertain. Trimming cost V 1 base and J 0 bases, with 4 bases left between them. Germline V gives CDR1 SGHKS, CDR2 YYEKEE (reference sequence). The CDR3 extends over 13 amino acids. CDR3 residues: CASSLLHQETQYF. The CDR3 coding sequence is TGTGCCAGCAGCTTGCTACACCAAGAGACCCAGTACTTC.

This clonotype occurred once. The chain is built from TRBV5-1 and TRBJ1-1; possibly TRBD1 for D (5 bases). This CDR3 is 14 amino acids long. Per the germline V gene, CDR1 is SGHRS and CDR2 is YFSETQ. V dropped 5 bases and J dropped 7 bases, with 18 bases sitting between them. CDR3 sequence: CASSSSRVAGEAFF. DNA for the CDR3: TGCGCCAGCAGTTCATCCAGGGTGGCAGGTGAAGCTTTCTTT.

The sample holds many counts of this clonotype. V is TRBV7-6 and J is TRBJ2-6; D ambiguous. CDR3 length equals 15 residues. V lost 4 bases and J 0 bases, leaving 7 bases between the germline ends. Germline V gene sequence: CDR1 SGHVS, CDR2 FNYEAQ. The CDR3 loop reads CASSSAASGANVLTF. The DNA for the CDR3 is TGTGCCAGCAGCTCCGCCGCCTCTGGGGCCAACGTCCTGACTTTC.

This clonotype was observed many times. The chain uses TRBV14 and TRBJ1-1, with D unresolved. The V gene lost 4 bases and the J gene lost 5 bases, with 11 bases spanning the gap. Germline loops: CDR1 SGHDN, CDR2 FVKESK. This CDR3 is built from 13 residues. The CDR3 sequence is CASSLNLRTEAFF. Written as DNA, the CDR3 is TGTGCCAGCAGCCTAAACCTGAGGACTGAAGCTTTCTTT.

This clonotype has just a few counts. This may stem from a read error, because a much larger clone lies one nucleotide away. This chain connects TRBV20-1 to TRBJ2-4; possibly TRBD2 for D (6 bases). Per germline, CDR1 DFQATT and CDR2 SNEGSKA (reference sequence). V was cut by 2 bases and J by 11 bases, with 19 bases left in between. The CDR3 spans 14 residues. CDR3 in DNA: TGCAGTGCTAGAAAGGAGGGGATTCAGGGAGTTCAGTACTTC. This gives the protein CSARKEGIQGVQYF.

This clonotype appeared many times. The chain is built from TRBV29-1 and TRBJ1-1; D uncertain. Germline V lookup: CDR1 SQVTM, CDR2 ANQGSEA. The V end was cut by 7 bases, the J end by 1 base, with 10 bases between. The CDR3 covers 12 residues. CDR3 in amino acids: CSGRNQNTEAFF. The CDR3 bases are TGCAGCGGCCGGAATCAGAACACTGAAGCTTTCTTT.

This clonotype was seen only a few times. J is TRBJ2-1 and V is TRBV7-2; 10 nucleotides match TRBD2. Germline values: CDR1 SGHTA, CDR2 FQGNSA. Losses at the gene ends were 9 bases for V and 5 bases for J; bases not matched to a gene: 7. The CDR3 length is 14 residues. The CDR3 nucleotides are TGTGCCAGTTTCAAGCGGGGGGGCAACAATGAGCAGTTCTTC. Amino acid sequence: CASFKRGGNNEQFF.

This clonotype was detected ten times or more. The chain combines TRBV5-1 with TRBJ2-3; 7 bases align to TRBD2. CDR1 and CDR2 from the germline V gene are SGHRS and YFSETQ. The V and J ends lost 2 bases and 1 base, in that order; junction bases with no gene match: 13. The CDR3 has 18 amino acids. The CDR3 spells CASSLILGGGPRTDTQYF. DNA for the CDR3: TGCGCCAGCAGCTTAATTCTGGGCGGGGGACCACGCACAGATACGCAGTATTTT.

Details on this clonotype: A clone one base away is much larger, so this may be a read error. The chain is built from TRBV18 and TRBJ1-1; D uncertain. The CDR3 covers 13 residues. Deletions cut 6 bases from V and 0 bases from J, with 8 bases between. CDR1 KGHSH and CDR2 LQKENI come from the germline V gene. The CDR3 region is CASSDKMNTEAFF. The DNA of the CDR3 is TGTGCCAGCTCCGACAAAATGAACACTGAAGCTTTCTTT.

In this sample, this clonotype turned up many times. This chain links TRBV29-1 with TRBJ2-5, with no clear D. The ends were cut back, 3 bases at V and 7 bases at J, with 9 bases in the middle. CDR1 and CDR2 (germline): SQVTM, ANQGSEA. The CDR3 consists of 11 residues. CDR3 sequence reads: CSVEAERTQYF. The CDR3 DNA sequence: TGCAGCGTTGAGGCTGAGAGGACCCAGTACTTC.

This clonotype was seen more than once but under ten times. Mismatch with germline at one junction end may stem from a read error. The CDR3 is CSVEGAWGQPQNF. As DNA, the CDR3 is TGCAGCGTTGAAGGGGCCTGGGGCCAGCCCCAGAATTTT. The V and J genes are TRBV29-1 and TRBJ1-5, with D perhaps TRBD1 (5 bases). CDR1 and CDR2 (germline): SQVTM, ANQGSEA. This CDR3 contains 13 residues.

This clonotype has a handful of counts. The chain is built from TRBV20-1 and TRBJ2-3; D is undetermined. CDR3 length: 14 amino acids. From germline, CDR1 is DFQATT and CDR2 SNEGSKA (reference sequence). V lost 6 bases to trimming and J lost 3 bases, with 16 bases between them. The CDR3 protein is CSARPAEGTDTQYF. The CDR3, as DNA: TGCAGTGCACGACCCGCCGAAGGGACAGATACGCAGTATTTT.

There are many counts of this clonotype. The V and J genes are TRBV6-6 and TRBJ1-2; D may be TRBD1 (6 bases). Germline V lookup: CDR1 MNHNY, CDR2 SVGAGI (reference sequence). V was pared by 6 bases and J by 1 base, with 21 bases between. The CDR3 spans 17 residues. The CDR3 DNA sequence: TGTGCCAGCAGCCAACGGGAGGGAGAGGGGGATAACTATGGCTACACCTTC. Translating gives CASSQREGEGDNYGYTF.